This TCR beta chain was identified during a study of T cell responses to AZD1222 COVID-19 vaccine. TCRdb's copy holds only in-frame clones and misses some; the assay was immunoSEQ multiplex PCR. The sample holds about 94,000 clones, 85% seen once. V was trimmed by 7 bases and J by 2 bases, leaving 18 bases between them. CDR1 and CDR2 from the germline V gene are SGHRS and YFSETQ. The length of the CDR3 is 15 residues. This chain joins TRBV5-1 and TRBJ1-1, with D perhaps matching TRBD1 (5 bases). The sample in question was peripheral blood, obtained 28 days after the second AZD1222 dose. The sequence came from an adult who received the AZD1222 COVID-19 vaccine. The CDR3 reads CASRPGAALNTEAFF. In DNA, the CDR3 is TGCGCCAGCCGGCCCGGGGCAGCGCTTAACACTGAAGCTTTCTTT. Full variable domain (rest looked up from reference TRBV5-1 and TRBJ1-1): KAGVTQTPRYLIKTRGQQVTLSCSPISGHRSVSWYQQTPGQGLQFLFEYFSETQRNKGNFPGRFSGRQFSNSRSEMNVSTLELGDSALYLCASRPGAALNTEAFFGQGTRLTVV.